Included here is one T cell receptor beta chain sequence, with context. These data originate in a study of blood T cell repertoires in COVID-19. Overall study: The samples span acute and convalescent COVID-19 from the United States, Italy and Spain. T cells, B-cell-depleted T cells, or PBMCs provided the cDNA or gDNA that served as material.

V dropped 4 bases and J dropped 6; count of bases not matched to a gene: 14. The CDR3 contains 18 residues. The germline V gene encodes CDR1 KGHDR and CDR2 SFDVKD. Clones were sequenced by immunoSEQ multiplex PCR, and TCRdb holds only the in-frame ones, with some missing. The sample comprises fewer than 500,000 clones, approximately 90% of which are singletons, and over 4% rests with the top ten. The source of this sequence is a woman between 25 and 40 years old with acute or convalescent COVID-19. This chain connects TRBV24-1 to TRBJ2-2; TRBD1 agrees at 9 bases. The sequencing input was peripheral blood. Written as DNA, the CDR3 is TGTGCCACCAGTGACCCCACCGGGACAGGGAGGACCGCCGGGGAGCTGTTTTTT. Translated: CATSDPTGTGRTAGELFF.